The clone carrying this T cell receptor (beta chain) was observed a handful of times. At one of its ends the junction is not consistent with the germline gene, which may arise from a read error. The sample is drawn from a study of T-cell reconstitution after alpha-beta-depleted transplantation in children. The TCRbeta library was prepared with unique molecular identifiers. MiXCR, applied by TCRdb to the PCR reads, yields one record per CDR3 protein. The data contain more than 250,000 distinct CDR3 sequences, about a tenth of them singletons. This CDR3 has 13 residues. Specimen: PBMCs from the stem cell graft donor, collected from the stem cell graft. This TCR was recovered from a human donor who donated a stem cell graft to a child with SCID. The chain couples TRBV12-3 or TRBV12-4 to TRBJ2-5; weak D call: TRBD1 (5 bases). In DNA form, the CDR3 reads TGTGCCAGCAGTTTACAGGGCCAAGGGACCCAGTACTTC. Its protein is CASSLQGQGTQYF.